Listed below are T cell receptor beta chains from one sample, sequenced in a study of cytomegalovirus exposure and HLA in healthy donors. Measured with immunoSEQ multiplex PCR; TCRdb has only the in-frame clones, and not every one. The sample shows some 130,000 clones, about 74% of them seen only once. Material: PBMCs. These receptors all stem from a man aged 35-49 years in good health and CMV-seronegative. CDR3s include the opening cysteine and the closing phenylalanine or tryptophan. Each record gives: clone size, J gene, V gene, CDR3 protein. Clone size is stated in some rows and not others, as once, few, many or a class when expanded.

clone size: -
J gene: TRBJ2-7
V gene: TRBV6-1
CDR3 protein: CASSDGGASYEQYF

clone size: -
J gene: TRBJ2-1
V gene: TRBV29-1
CDR3 protein: CSVERGANEQFF

clone size: -
J gene: TRBJ1-1
V gene: TRBV30
CDR3 protein: CAWSVIGQGITEAFF

clone size: -
J gene: TRBJ1-6
V gene: TRBV5-1
CDR3 protein: CASSYIGQGGNSPLHF

clone size: -
J gene: TRBJ2-3
V gene: TRBV4-2
CDR3 protein: CASSLSPSPDTQYF

clone size: -
J gene: TRBJ1-1
V gene: TRBV5-1
CDR3 protein: CASSPGGAGGSTEAFF

clone size: once
J gene: TRBJ1-1
V gene: TRBV27
CDR3 protein: CASSLGQNTEAFF

clone size: -
J gene: TRBJ2-7
V gene: TRBV10-3
CDR3 protein: CALGAGGTSYEQYF

clone size: -
J gene: TRBJ2-5
V gene: TRBV2
CDR3 protein: CASSESSGPWETQYF

clone size: few
J gene: TRBJ2-3
V gene: TRBV4-3
CDR3 protein: CASSQDQLAGGQGDTQYF

clone size: -
J gene: TRBJ1-5
V gene: TRBV7-9
CDR3 protein: CASSTQTGTGDQPQHF

clone size: -
J gene: TRBJ1-1
V gene: TRBV19
CDR3 protein: CASSMRRGTEAFF

clone size: -
J gene: TRBJ2-7
V gene: TRBV5-1
CDR3 protein: CASSVGGTSAYEQYF

clone size: -
J gene: TRBJ2-1
V gene: TRBV27
CDR3 protein: CASSAPGTGSNEQFF

clone size: -
J gene: TRBJ2-7
V gene: TRBV28
CDR3 protein: CASSSVRTSGIPYEQYF

clone size: once
J gene: TRBJ2-1
V gene: TRBV5-4
CDR3 protein: CASSPRTGRNEQFF

clone size: -
J gene: TRBJ2-5
V gene: TRBV11-2
CDR3 protein: CASSSGWEETQYF

clone size: -
J gene: TRBJ1-1
V gene: TRBV9
CDR3 protein: CASSVEQDLNTEAFF

clone size: -
J gene: TRBJ2-5
V gene: TRBV5-6
CDR3 protein: CASSLALAEFQETQYF

clone size: few
J gene: TRBJ2-5
V gene: TRBV14
CDR3 protein: CASSQTGTPQTQYF

clone size: -
J gene: TRBJ1-1
V gene: TRBV7-3
CDR3 protein: CASSLWQGTEAFF

clone size: -
J gene: TRBJ2-3
V gene: TRBV6-1
CDR3 protein: CASSERTSPTDTQYF

clone size: -
J gene: TRBJ1-1
V gene: TRBV7-9
CDR3 protein: CASSSGQGVKTEAFF

clone size: -
J gene: TRBJ2-3
V gene: TRBV10-2
CDR3 protein: CASGGTGSLGITDTQYF

clone size: -
J gene: TRBJ2-1
V gene: TRBV6-4
CDR3 protein: CASSDWGSGGYNEQFF

clone size: -
J gene: TRBJ1-6
V gene: TRBV6-6
CDR3 protein: CASSSRDRGADSPLHF

clone size: -
J gene: TRBJ1-2
V gene: TRBV30
CDR3 protein: CAWEGDYLGNYGYTF

clone size: -
J gene: TRBJ2-3
V gene: TRBV5-1
CDR3 protein: CASSPPERRGDTQYF

clone size: -
J gene: TRBJ2-7
V gene: TRBV29-1
CDR3 protein: CSVEVTGPSYEQYF

clone size: -
J gene: TRBJ2-7
V gene: TRBV19
CDR3 protein: CASSPGTGGYEQYF

clone size: -
J gene: TRBJ2-5
V gene: TRBV19
CDR3 protein: CASRGTSGSHQETQYF

clone size: -
J gene: TRBJ2-3
V gene: TRBV5-5
CDR3 protein: CASSLQGFTDTQYF

clone size: -
J gene: TRBJ2-7
V gene: TRBV7-2
CDR3 protein: CASSKSGTSVAYEQYF

clone size: -
J gene: TRBJ2-7
V gene: TRBV4-3
CDR3 protein: CASSQGLRGGYEQYF

clone size: -
J gene: TRBJ2-3
V gene: TRBV30
CDR3 protein: CAWSPGQGVTDTQYF

clone size: -
J gene: TRBJ1-4
V gene: TRBV7-9
CDR3 protein: CASSPLLWAGGDNEKLFF

clone size: -
J gene: TRBJ1-6
V gene: TRBV7-3
CDR3 protein: CASSSPGSPLHF

clone size: few
J gene: TRBJ2-7
V gene: TRBV6-5
CDR3 protein: CASSSRSYEQYF

clone size: -
J gene: TRBJ2-2
V gene: TRBV6-5
CDR3 protein: CASYLGAGGELFF

clone size: once
J gene: TRBJ2-3
V gene: TRBV9
CDR3 protein: CASSLLQGTGTDTQYF

clone size: -
J gene: TRBJ1-2
V gene: TRBV9
CDR3 protein: CASSPSDITDYGYTF